These T cell receptor beta chains were read from a single sample in a study of T-cell memory formation after mild COVID-19. TCRdb re-derived calls from the 5' RACE reads in MiXCR, one entry per CDR3 protein. The sample yields around 200,000 distinct CDR3 sequences, about 10% seen once. The specimen was PBMCs or a T cell subset sorted from them (not recorded which). The receptor source for this set is a man aged 18 to 30 who had mild COVID-19 (a few samples of this study predate the infection). Cell type and time point are not known. Each CDR3 is given with its conserved first and last residue. Each record gives: clone size, J gene, V gene, D gene, CDR3 DNA, CDR3 protein. The D gene is left open where the match is weak. Clone size is given for some rows only: seen once, a few or many times, or a class if the clone is expanded.

NA	TRBJ1-4	TRBV12-3/TRBV12-4	NA	TGTGCCAGTGCGGGGGGGATTCGCGAAAAACTGTTTTTT	CASAGGIREKLFF
NA	TRBJ1-6	TRBV12-3/TRBV12-4	NA	TGTGCCAGCAGTTCGGTCAGGGAATATTCACCCCTCCACTTT	CASSSVREYSPLHF
few	TRBJ2-2	TRBV3-1	NA	TGTGCCAGCAGCCGTCGACCAGAGGGATTCACCACCGGGGAGCTGTTTTTT	CASSRRPEGFTTGELFF
few	TRBJ1-2	TRBV18	NA	TGTGCCAGCTCACCAGTTGCAGCTAACTATGGCTACACCTTC	CASSPVAANYGYTF
NA	TRBJ2-7	TRBV3-1	NA	TGTGCCAGCAGCCTCCACGCCGGGACTCGAGCCTACGAGCAGTACTTC	CASSLHAGTRAYEQYF
few	TRBJ2-7	TRBV6-2/TRBV6-3	NA	TGTGCCAGCAGTTACACTGATTGGGGCACCTACGAGCAGTACTTC	CASSYTDWGTYEQYF
NA	TRBJ2-7	TRBV4-1	NA	TGCGCCAGCAGCCAAGAAAAAGGGAACGAGCAGTACTTC	CASSQEKGNEQYF
many	TRBJ2-3	TRBV20-1	NA	TGCAGTGCTAGCGGTGGAGATACGCAGTATTTT	CSASGGDTQYF
many	TRBJ2-2	TRBV18	TRBD2	TGTGCCAGCTCACCCAATCGACTAGCGACGAACACCGGGGAGCTGTTTTTT	CASSPNRLATNTGELFF
many	TRBJ2-5	TRBV20-1	TRBD2	TGCAGTGCTAGGGGTCAGGCGGGGGGACAAGAGACCCAGTACTTC	CSARGQAGGQETQYF
few	TRBJ1-1	TRBV7-3	TRBD1	TGTGCCAGCAGCTTAACTGGGACAGACACTGAAGCTTTCTTT	CASSLTGTDTEAFF
NA	TRBJ2-5	TRBV10-3	NA	TGTGCCATCAGTGTCAGGCAGAGCCAAGAGACCCAGTACTTC	CAISVRQSQETQYF
NA	TRBJ1-3	TRBV20-1	NA	TGCAGTGCTCGGGGGGGGCGTGGAAACACCATATATTTT	CSARGGRGNTIYF
NA	TRBJ2-3	TRBV7-2	NA	TGTGCCAGCAGCTTCAGTCGGGGCCTCACAGATACGCAGTATTTT	CASSFSRGLTDTQYF
NA	TRBJ2-5	TRBV12-3/TRBV12-4	NA	TGTGCCAGCAGTCCCGGGACCGCCTGGGAGACCCAGTACTTC	CASSPGTAWETQYF
few	TRBJ1-1	TRBV7-2	NA	TGTGCCAGCAGCTTTATTCGGGGTTCCACTGAAGCTTTCTTT	CASSFIRGSTEAFF
few	TRBJ2-7	TRBV7-3	NA	TGTGCCAGCAGCGTGGCGCAGTCCTACGAGCAGTACTTC	CASSVAQSYEQYF
many	TRBJ1-1	TRBV20-1	NA	TGCAGTGCCATTGGGGGTTTCACTGAAGCTTTCTTT	CSAIGGFTEAFF
few	TRBJ1-5	TRBV5-1	NA	TGCGCCAGCAGCCAAACAGGGTTGGGGAATCAGCCCCAGCATTTT	CASSQTGLGNQPQHF
many	TRBJ2-3	TRBV20-1	NA	TGCAGTGCTTCACGGGGCGAGGATACGCAGTATTTT	CSASRGEDTQYF
NA	TRBJ1-1	TRBV11-2	TRBD1	TGTGCCAGCAGCCTATCCGGGACAGGGGGGGACACTGAAGCTTTCTTT	CASSLSGTGGDTEAFF
few	TRBJ1-2	TRBV7-9	TRBD1	TGTGCCAGCAGCGGACAGGTCGGCGGCTACACCTTC	CASSGQVGGYTF
few	TRBJ2-6	TRBV6-5	NA	TGTGCCAGCAGCTACCGGAAAGGTGGGGCCAACGTCCTGACTTTC	CASSYRKGGANVLTF
NA	TRBJ1-1	TRBV28	NA	TGTGCCAGCAGTACGGGAACTGAAGCTTTCTTT	CASSTGTEAFF
once	TRBJ2-3	TRBV20-1	TRBD2	TGCAGTGCTAGCCGGCGGGGGGCACACGATACGCAGTATTTT	CSASRRGAHDTQYF
few	TRBJ2-5	TRBV10-3	NA	TGTGCCATCAGTTTCAAAGAGACCCAGTACTTC	CAISFKETQYF
few	TRBJ2-1	TRBV5-1	TRBD2	TGCGCCAGCAGCTATAGCGGGGGACAAGACAATGAGCAGTTCTTC	CASSYSGGQDNEQFF
NA	TRBJ2-7	TRBV25-1	TRBD1	TGTGCCAGCAGTGAATGGGGGACAGGGACATACGAGCAGTACTTC	CASSEWGTGTYEQYF
NA	TRBJ2-5	TRBV27	NA	TGTGCCAGCAGTTTATTTGGGAATAGCATAGGGGAGACCCAGTACTTC	CASSLFGNSIGETQYF
NA	TRBJ2-3	TRBV6-2/TRBV6-3	TRBD2	TGTGCCAGCAGTTACTCGGGGCCGGGGGGGACGCAGTATTTT	CASSYSGPGGTQYF
NA	TRBJ2-7	TRBV20-1	TRBD1	TGCAGTGCTGGACGAACAGGGGGCGGTCGGTACGAGCAGTACTTC	CSAGRTGGGRYEQYF
few	TRBJ2-6	TRBV6-5	TRBD1	TGTGCCAGCAGTACCGACAGGGGTCCTGGGGCCAACGTCCTGACTTTC	CASSTDRGPGANVLTF
few	TRBJ2-7	TRBV7-3	TRBD1	TGTGCCAGCAGCCCCCGACAGGGCAGGTTCGACGAGCAGTACTTC	CASSPRQGRFDEQYF
few	TRBJ1-1	TRBV18	TRBD1	TGTGCCAGCTCACCTACACAGGGGGCCCCGACCACTGAAGCTTTCTTT	CASSPTQGAPTTEAFF
NA	TRBJ1-1	TRBV20-1	TRBD1	TGCAGTGCTACGGGGACAGCGAACACTGAAGCTTTCTTT	CSATGTANTEAFF
NA	TRBJ2-5	TRBV13	TRBD2	TGTGCCAGCAGCCCCACCGGGGGGAAAGAGACCCAGTACTTC	CASSPTGGKETQYF
few	TRBJ2-7	TRBV7-6	TRBD1	TGTGCCAGCAGCCCCCGTGGACAGGGCTCGCCCGAGCAGTACTTC	CASSPRGQGSPEQYF
few	TRBJ1-5	TRBV4-2	NA	TGTGCCAGCAGCCAAGAAGGGGGGGTACGGGGTCAGCCCCAGCATTTT	CASSQEGGVRGQPQHF
NA	TRBJ1-5	TRBV2	NA	TGTGCCAGCAGTGAAGCGCTTCGGCAGGTTAGCAATCAGCCCCAGCATTTT	CASSEALRQVSNQPQHF
few	TRBJ1-4	TRBV12-3/TRBV12-4	TRBD1	TGTGCCAGCAGCGCTCGGACAGGGGGCCTTGAAAAACTGTTTTTT	CASSARTGGLEKLFF
NA	TRBJ1-2	TRBV20-1	NA	TGCAGTGCGCGACCACCTGAAAATCCGGCCCAGCTTCCTTATGGCTACACCTTC	CSARPPENPAQLPYGYTF
NA	TRBJ2-3	TRBV12-3/TRBV12-4	TRBD2	TGTGCCAGCAGCCGGGAGGCGCCGGCCCGGTATTTT	CASSREAPARYF
NA	TRBJ2-5	TRBV20-1	NA	TGCAGTGCTAGGGCGGCCGGTGGGGTAGGAGAGACCCAGTACTTC	CSARAAGGVGETQYF
NA	TRBJ1-1	TRBV7-2	TRBD1	TGTGCCAGCAGCGACAGCCGACAGGGGAACACTGAAGCTTTCTTT	CASSDSRQGNTEAFF
NA	TRBJ2-7	TRBV5-1	NA	TGCGCCAGCAGCTTGGACAGGACCGTATCCGAGCAGTACTTC	CASSLDRTVSEQYF
NA	TRBJ2-3	TRBV9	NA	TGTGCCAGCAGCGTAGCTGCCTCTCTACGGGGAGGCACAGATACGCAGTATTTT	CASSVAASLRGGTDTQYF
NA	TRBJ2-5	TRBV20-1	TRBD2	TGCAGTGCTACAATCGGAATGCGGGGGGGCTTTGAGACCCAGTACTTC	CSATIGMRGGFETQYF
few	TRBJ2-1	TRBV4-3	NA	TGCGCCAGCAGACCGACTCTCCTCAGCTCCTACAATGAGCAGTTCTTC	CASRPTLLSSYNEQFF
few	TRBJ2-5	TRBV9	TRBD2	TGTGCCAGCAGCGACGGGACTAGCGGGCAGACCCAGTACTTC	CASSDGTSGQTQYF
NA	TRBJ2-3	TRBV12-3/TRBV12-4	NA	TGTGCCAGCAGTTACCCCCCGCAAGTCGGTGCGCAGTATTTT	CASSYPPQVGAQYF
NA	TRBJ1-5	TRBV24-1	TRBD1	TGTGCCACCAGTGATTCGGGGACAGGGGGCAATCAGCCCCAGCATTTT	CATSDSGTGGNQPQHF
few	TRBJ2-7	TRBV18	TRBD1	TGTGCCAGCTCACCAACGGGACAGGGGGGCTACGAGCAGTACTTC	CASSPTGQGGYEQYF
few	TRBJ1-3	TRBV29-1	NA	TGCAGCGTTGGGCAGGGAGTCGGAAACACCATATATTTT	CSVGQGVGNTIYF
NA	TRBJ2-6	TRBV28	NA	TGTGCCAGCATGAGGGGCGCGGCTGGGGCCAACGTCCTGACTTTC	CASMRGAAGANVLTF
NA	TRBJ1-2	TRBV18	NA	TGTGCCAGCTCCCCCGGGGGCCTTTCTAACTATGGCTACACCTTC	CASSPGGLSNYGYTF
NA	TRBJ1-2	TRBV7-2	TRBD1	TGTGCCAGCAGCCGGACAGGGGGGGAGTATGGCTACACCTTC	CASSRTGGEYGYTF
few	TRBJ1-1	TRBV6-2/TRBV6-3	TRBD1	TGTGCCAGCAGTTACGGGACAGGGACTGAAGCTTTCTTT	CASSYGTGTEAFF
many	TRBJ2-1	TRBV15	NA	TGTGCCACCAACTTGAACCGGGACTTAAGGAATGAGCAGTTCTTC	CATNLNRDLRNEQFF